This T cell receptor beta chain was captured in a study of cytomegalovirus exposure and HLA in healthy donors. Background on the study: There were 100 million to 120 million unique TCR beta sequences, drawn from about 179 million T cells, in an earlier analysis. Study-wide points: Further analysis was carried out later, and it showed several of the most significant clusters appearing linked to common viral pathogens.

Trimming pared 3 bases from V and 1 base from J, leaving 6 bases between. Germline V gene sequence: CDR1 WSHSY, CDR2 SAAADI. The CDR3 has 14 residues. Both 60 Vbeta primers and 13 Jbeta primers went into the PCR. Original processing notes: Approximately 73 million unique TCR beta chains, 9 million to 11 million shared, were counted in a later analysis. Sequencing was performed with immunoSEQ multiplex PCR; in TCRdb, only in-frame clones are kept and a portion is missing. D and trimming were read from the DNA, whereas the V and J calls and clone size are those reported in that table. The sample carries 50,000 to 80,000 clones, about three quarters recorded once. A note on this clone: The antigen is undetermined.

J is TRBJ1-4 and V is TRBV10-2; TRBD1 is a possible D gene (5 bases). The sequence derives from a male donor in good health and CMV-seropositive. Sequencing input: PBMCs. CDR3 sequence reads: CASSDRVTNEKLFF. Here the CDR3 DNA reads TGCGCCAGCAGTGACAGGGTAACTAATGAAAAACTGTTTTTT.